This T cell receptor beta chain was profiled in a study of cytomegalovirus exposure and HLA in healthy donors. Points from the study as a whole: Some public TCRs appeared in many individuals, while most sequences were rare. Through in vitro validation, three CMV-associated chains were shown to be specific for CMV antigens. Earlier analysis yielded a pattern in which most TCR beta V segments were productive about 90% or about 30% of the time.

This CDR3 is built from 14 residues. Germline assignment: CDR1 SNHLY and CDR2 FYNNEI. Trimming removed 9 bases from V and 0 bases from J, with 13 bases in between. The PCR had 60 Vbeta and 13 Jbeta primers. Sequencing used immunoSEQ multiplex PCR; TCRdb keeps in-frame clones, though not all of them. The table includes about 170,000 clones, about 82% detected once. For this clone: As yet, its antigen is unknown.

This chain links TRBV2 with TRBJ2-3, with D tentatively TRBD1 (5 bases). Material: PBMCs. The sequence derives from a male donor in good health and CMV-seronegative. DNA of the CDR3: TGTGCCAGACAGGTCATGTACAGCACAGATACGCAGTATTTT. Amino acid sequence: CARQVMYSTDTQYF.